These 7 T cell receptor beta chains were all obtained from the same sample, sequenced in a study of blood T cell repertoires in COVID-19. The protocol was immunoSEQ multiplex PCR, while the TCRdb copy is restricted to in-frame clones and leaves out a portion. The data contain about 20,000 clones, 86% of them singletons. The source material was peripheral blood. These receptors all stem from a human donor in a cohort sampled during active COVID-19.

The V and J genes are TRBV20-1 and TRBJ2-1; D is unclear. CDR1 DFQATT and CDR2 SNEGSKA come from the germline V gene (reference sequence). The CDR3 runs 11 residues. Trimming shortened V by 0 bases and J by 7 bases, and 4 bases separated the two germline ends. The CDR3 bases are TGCAGTGCTAGAGACGGGAATGAGCAGTTCTTC. Protein sequence: CSARDGNEQFF.

This chain uses TRBV28 with TRBJ2-1; no clear D gene. CDR1 is MDHEN, CDR2 SYDVKM, per germline. The V end was cut by 5 bases, the J end by 6 bases, with 8 bases between. The CDR3 is 12 residues long. As DNA, the CDR3 is TGTGCCAGCAGTCTCCTAGTCAATGAGCAGTTCTTC. This sequence encodes CASSLLVNEQFF.

This clone was recorded once. The chain carries TRBV19 and TRBJ2-3, with D maybe TRBD2 (6 bases). Trimming left V 3 bases short and J 3 bases short, with 16 bases between. Germline lookup yields CDR1 LNHDA and CDR2 SQIVND (reference sequence). This CDR3 contains 16 residues. The CDR3 is CASSIGGMVGTDTQYF. The CDR3 DNA reads as TGTGCCAGTAGTATTGGGGGGATGGTGGGTACAGATACGCAGTATTTT.

This chain connects TRBV9 to TRBJ1-1; D gene unclear. The V end was cut by 0 bases, the J end by 2 bases, with 11 bases between. The CDR3 sequence is 15 residues long. Germline-derived CDR1 and CDR2 are SGDLS and YYNGEE. For the CDR3, the DNA is TGTGCCAGCAGCGTAGGTGGAGGGATTAACACTGAAGCTTTCTTT. Its protein is CASSVGGGINTEAFF.

The V and J genes are TRBV9 and TRBJ2-1; 10 bases are a match to TRBD1. V was pared by 4 bases and J by 3 bases, with 10 bases of the junction left unmatched. The CDR3 totals 17 residues. CDR1 and CDR2 (germline): SGDLS, YYNGEE. The CDR3 nucleotides read TGTGCCAGCAGCCGGGACAGGGGTGTGGGAAGCTACAATGAGCAGTTCTTC. Residues: CASSRDRGVGSYNEQFF.

The chain carries TRBV19 and TRBJ2-5; possible D gene TRBD2, 5 bases. Germline V gives CDR1 LNHDA, CDR2 SQIVND (reference sequence). V shed 6 bases and J shed 2 bases, with 16 bases lying between them. The CDR3 spans 15 residues. The CDR3 sequence: CASSTIGSGQETQYF. CDR3 coding DNA: TGTGCCAGTAGCACTATAGGAAGCGGACAAGAGACCCAGTACTTC. The full variable domain, in which reference TRBV19 and TRBJ2-5 provide the parts outside the CDR3, is DGGITQSPKYLFRKEGQNVTLSCEQNLNHDAMYWYRQDPGQGLRLIYYSQIVNDFQKGDIAEGYSVSREKKESFPLTVTSAQKNPTAFYLCASSTIGSGQETQYFGPGTRLLVL.

The J gene is TRBJ2-7, the V gene TRBV5-5; 7 positions match TRBD2. V dropped 1 base and J dropped 2; count of bases not matched to a gene: 6. This CDR3 comprises 15 residues. Germline V gene data show CDR1 as SGHKS and CDR2 as YYEKEE (reference sequence). The DNA of the CDR3 is TGTGCCAGCAGCTTGTATCGGGAGGAACCCTACGAGCAGTACTTC. Amino acid sequence: CASSLYREEPYEQYF.